This TCR beta chain was identified during a study of shared clonotypes between healthy human individuals. The study, taken as a whole, reports: Between a few donors, naive CD4 clonotypes were shared at a level of about 5%.

On this clone itself: Its antigen is unidentified.

CDR3 length: 14 residues. The V gene's germline CDR1 is SGHAT and CDR2 FQNNGV. The V end lost 5 bases, the J end lost 9 bases, and 14 bases lay between the germline ends. Clones were sequenced by immunoSEQ multiplex PCR, and TCRdb holds only the in-frame ones, with some missing. The table has millions of clones, 90% to 95% seen once. The origin of this receptor is a man aged 18 to 35 in good health. This chain connects TRBV11-2 to TRBJ1-6; D possibly corresponds to TRBD1 (5 bases). Sequencing was done on a sample of naive CD4+ T cells sorted from blood. Subset defined: CD45RA+ positively selected. The CDR3 region is CASSIQEKSSPLHF. The CDR3 DNA sequence: TGTGCCAGCAGCATACAGGAGAAAAGTTCACCCCTCCACTTT.